Listed here are 19 T cell receptor beta chains from one sample, sequenced in a study of neurological immune-mediated disorders. TCRdb re-called the 5' RACE reads through MiXCR, storing one row per CDR3 protein. The sample carries some 16,000 distinct CDR3 sequences, roughly 14% recorded once. The source material was PBMCs. Receptor source: a man in his 60s with HTLV-1-associated myelopathy (HAM/TSP).

This clonotype has at least ten counts. This chain connects TRBV7-2 to TRBJ2-6, with TRBD1 matching 7 bases. J lost 2 bases, V lost 3 bases, and 4 bases had no gene match. CDR3 length: 16 residues. CDR1 is SGHTA, CDR2 FQGNSA, per germline. CDR3 sequence (DNA): TGTGCCAGCAGCTTTAGACAGGGTACTGGGGCCAACGTCCTGACTTTC. Residues: CASSFRQGTGANVLTF.

CDR3 DNA: TGCAGCGTTCCACCTCCGGGGGGGGTGACAGATACGCAGTATTTT. This codes for CSVPPPGGVTDTQYF. The chain links TRBV29-1 to TRBJ2-3; TRBD2 aligns across 8 bases. The J segment lost 3 bases and the V segment lost 5 bases, leaving 10 bases of the junction unmatched. The CDR3 totals 15 residues. Looked up from germline, CDR1 is SQVTM and CDR2 is ANQGSEA.

This clonotype was recorded many times. The V and J genes are TRBV9 and TRBJ1-2, with 7 bases aligning to TRBD1. Germline V gives CDR1 SGDLS, CDR2 YYNGEE. CDR3 length: 15 amino acids. Unmatched junction bases numbered 6, after V lost 4 bases and J lost 0 bases. CDR3 sequence: CASSSYGTANYGYTF. In DNA, the CDR3 is TGTGCCAGCAGCTCTTACGGGACAGCTAACTATGGCTACACCTTC.

This clonotype was counted between two and nine times. V gene TRBV6-2 or TRBV6-3 combines with J gene TRBJ2-7; TRBD2 might be the D (6 bases). CDR3 length equals 14 residues. Germline V gene data show CDR1 as MNHEY and CDR2 as SVGEGT. V shed 6 bases and J shed 9 bases, with 21 bases lying between them. CDR3 region: CASRPGLKQAGQYF. CDR3 DNA sequence: TGTGCCAGCAGACCGGGACTCAAACAAGCCGGGCAGTACTTC.

Ten or more counts support this clonotype. This rearrangement joins TRBV11-2 to TRBJ2-5; D possibly corresponds to TRBD1 (5 bases). V shed 5 bases and J shed 5 bases, with 6 bases lying between them. The germline CDR1 and CDR2 sequences are SGHAT and FQNNGV. The CDR3 sequence is 11 residues long. The CDR3 region is CASSRQETQYF. The CDR3 DNA is TGTGCCAGCAGCCGACAGGAGACCCAGTACTTC.

At least ten counts were recorded for this clonotype. The chain combines TRBV5-1 with TRBJ2-1; no definite D call. The CDR3 loop spans 13 amino acids. The V gene lost 0 bases and the J gene lost 8 bases, with 9 bases spanning the gap. Germline values: CDR1 SGHRS, CDR2 YFSETQ. CDR3 bases: TGCGCCAGCAGCTTGGCCCCTTCAGATGAGCAGTTCTTC. Its protein product is CASSLAPSDEQFF.

The sample holds many counts of this clonotype. The rearrangement joins TRBV7-2 to TRBJ2-7, with D possibly being TRBD1 or TRBD2 (5 bases each). V was shortened by 5 bases and J by 0 bases, with 14 bases between the two germline ends. The length of the CDR3 is 15 residues. Germline loops: CDR1 SGHTA, CDR2 FQGNSA. The CDR3 region is CASSLEWGSSYEQYF. Here the CDR3 DNA reads TGTGCCAGCAGCCTAGAGTGGGGGAGCTCCTACGAGCAGTACTTC.

This clonotype counts as medium-sized. CDR3 sequence (DNA): TGCAGTGCTAGACCGGGACAGGCCGTAGAAAAACTGTTTTTT. It yields the protein CSARPGQAVEKLFF. The chain has TRBV20-1 and TRBJ1-4; 8 nucleotides match TRBD1. The CDR3 loop spans 14 amino acids. V shed 2 bases and J 8 bases; nucleotides not matched to a gene: 7. Germline-derived CDR1 and CDR2 are DFQATT and SNEGSKA (reference sequence).

This clonotype was found many times. The chain is built from TRBV5-1 and TRBJ2-2, with TRBD2 identical over 13 bases. CDR1 SGHRS and CDR2 YFSETQ come from the germline V gene. J lost 4 bases, V lost 4 bases, and 7 bases had no gene match. The CDR3 loop spans 17 amino acids. The chain's CDR3 is CASSQLAGGPVTGELFF. In DNA, the CDR3 is TGCGCCAGCAGCCAACTAGCGGGGGGGCCGGTCACCGGGGAGCTGTTTTTT. The variable domain in full, completed from reference TRBV5-1 and TRBJ2-2, reads KAGVTQTPRYLIKTRGQQVTLSCSPISGHRSVSWYQQTPGQGLQFLFEYFSETQRNKGNFPGRFSGRQFSNSRSEMNVSTLELGDSALYLCASSQLAGGPVTGELFFGEGSRLTVL.

The table lists this clonotype with many counts. The chain employs TRBV18 and TRBJ1-1; no reliable D call. V was clipped by 2 bases and J by 1 base, with 11 bases between them. In germline, CDR1 is KGHSH, CDR2 LQKENI. The CDR3 contains 15 residues. As DNA, the CDR3 is TGTGCCAGCTCACCAACTAGACGGGGGAACACTGAAGCTTTCTTT. It translates to CASSPTRRGNTEAFF.

This clonotype was seen ten or more times. This sequence joins TRBV20-1 and TRBJ2-3; perhaps D is TRBD1 or TRBD2 (6 bases each). The germline CDR1 and CDR2 sequences are DFQATT and SNEGSKA (reference sequence). The CDR3 contains 13 residues. Trimming took off 6 bases at V and 6 bases at J, with 16 bases between the two ends. The CDR3 loop is CSAVERGPDTQYF. Written as DNA, the CDR3 is TGCAGTGCGGTGGAACGGGGGCCCGATACGCAGTATTTT.

This clonotype was detected ten times or more. V gene TRBV7-6 combines with J gene TRBJ2-3; perhaps TRBD2 as D (7 bases). CDR3 length equals 15 residues. Germline V lookup: CDR1 SGHVS, CDR2 FNYEAQ. Trimming shortened V by 2 bases and J by 3 bases, and 12 bases separated the two germline ends. CDR3 coding DNA: TGTGCCAGCAGCTTAACGCGGGGGCCAACAGATACGCAGTATTTT. It specifies CASSLTRGPTDTQYF.

This clonotype has ten or more counts. A much larger clone differs from this one at a single base, so this may be a read error. CDR3 protein: CSVGANTEAFF. The CDR3 region has the DNA TGCAGTGTTGGGGCGAACACTGAAGCTTTCTTT. This chain joins TRBV20-1 and TRBJ1-1, with D perhaps TRBD1 (5 bases). This CDR3 spans 11 amino acids. Germline V CDR1 and CDR2: DFQATT, SNEGSKA (reference sequence). The V end lost 7 bases, the J end lost 1 base, and 7 bases lay between the germline ends.

Ten or more counts support this clonotype. The V and J genes are TRBV7-9 and TRBJ2-3; TRBD2 agrees at 10 bases. V trimming: 1 base; J trimming: 6 bases; junction bases outside the gene matches: 7. CDR3 length: 16 residues. From germline, CDR1 is SEHNR and CDR2 FQNEAQ (reference sequence). Written as DNA, the CDR3 is TGTGCCAGCAGCTTAGGCCCTAGCGGGGGCCGCGATACGCAGTATTTT. Its translation: CASSLGPSGGRDTQYF.

This chain joins TRBV20-1 and TRBJ2-5, with a weak D call TRBD1 (7 bases). V was shortened by 6 bases and J by 1 base, with 21 bases between the two germline ends. This CDR3 region has 16 residues. Germline CDR1 DFQATT, CDR2 SNEGSKA (reference sequence). DNA for the CDR3: TGCAGTGCCCCCTTGGGGGGACAGAACTTCCAAGAGACCCAGTACTTC. Amino acids: CSAPLGGQNFQETQYF.

The chain has TRBV7-2 and TRBJ2-1; 8 nucleotides line up with TRBD1. The V and J ends lost 3 bases and 9 bases, in that order; junction bases with no gene match: 10. The CDR3 covers 15 residues. Germline V gene data show CDR1 as SGHTA and CDR2 as FQGNSA. The CDR3 region has the DNA TGTGCCAGCAGCTTCCCGGACAGGGTGTCATCTGAGCAGTTCTTC. Protein: CASSFPDRVSSEQFF.

This clonotype was seen repeatedly, ten times or more. The chain couples TRBV5-8 to TRBJ2-3; D gene uncertain. Deletions cut 0 bases from V and 8 bases from J, with 4 bases between. Germline V gene lookup returns CDR1 SGHTS and CDR2 YDEGEE. The CDR3 contains 11 residues. CDR3 nucleotide sequence: TGTGCCAGCAGCTTGGTCTTTACGCAGTATTTT. Translating gives CASSLVFTQYF.

By proportion, this clonotype is medium-sized. V usage is TRBV7-9 and J usage is TRBJ2-7; a weak D match, TRBD1 (6 bases). The CDR3 is made up of 13 amino acids. The V gene's germline CDR1 is SEHNR and CDR2 FQNEAQ (reference sequence). V lost 5 bases, J lost 7 bases, and 15 bases lay in between. CDR3 residues: CASSPDRRKEQYF. As DNA, the CDR3 is TGTGCCAGCAGCCCGGACAGACGGAAAGAGCAGTACTTC.

This clonotype has at least ten counts. The genes are TRBV5-5 and TRBJ1-5; 10 bases line up with TRBD1. Germline-derived CDR1 and CDR2 are SGHKS and YYEKEE (reference sequence). The junction had 8 bases not matched to a gene; V was cut back by 4 bases and J by 4 bases. The CDR3 is 16 residues long. CDR3 in DNA: TGTGCCAGCAGCCGCGGACAGGGGGGTTCGAATCAGCCCCAGCATTTT. It is translated as CASSRGQGGSNQPQHF.